Detailed here is one TCR beta chain. The data were taken from a study of blood T cell repertoires in COVID-19. Libraries were prepared by immunoSEQ multiplex PCR; TCRdb keeps only in-frame clonotypes and omits some of them. Of about 250,000 clones listed, 85% to 90% are singletons. The CDR3 extends over 13 amino acids. Germline V gives CDR1 MNHEY, CDR2 SVGAGI. V lost 8 bases to trimming and J lost 0 bases, with 8 bases between them. The material sequenced was PBMCs or T cells enriched from blood (not recorded which). This TCR came from a man younger than 35 who had recovered from COVID-19. V usage is TRBV6-5 and J usage is TRBJ1-5, with D tentatively TRBD1 (5 bases). This CDR3 is CASGGNSNQPQHF. In DNA, the CDR3 is TGTGCCAGCGGGGGGAATAGCAATCAGCCCCAGCATTTT.